This is a list of T cell receptor beta chains from one sample in a study of blood T cell repertoires in COVID-19. The table came from immunoSEQ multiplex PCR; TCRdb's copy has only in-frame clones and leaves some out. Among approximately 230,000 clones listed, 70% to 90% were seen once. The sample comprised peripheral blood. These receptors came from a man aged 80 or over with acute or convalescent COVID-19. The CDR3 runs from the conserved cysteine through the conserved F or W. Fields, in order: V gene, J gene, clone size, D gene, CDR3 protein, CDR3 DNA. A D gene is named only where the DNA matches it firmly. Part of the rows lack a size; the others show once, few, many or a class for expanded clones.

V gene: TRBV6-2/TRBV6-3; J gene: TRBJ2-7; clone size: .; D gene: TRBD2; CDR3 protein: CASSPGLATYEQYF; CDR3 DNA: TGTGCCAGCAGCCCCGGACTAGCAACCTACGAGCAGTACTTC
V gene: TRBV5-5; J gene: TRBJ1-1; clone size: .; D gene: .; CDR3 protein: CASSLAISAGNTEAFF; CDR3 DNA: TGTGCCAGCAGCTTGGCCATCTCGGCAGGGAACACTGAAGCTTTCTTT
V gene: TRBV19; J gene: TRBJ1-2; clone size: .; D gene: TRBD1; CDR3 protein: CASSSGQGRGYTF; CDR3 DNA: TGTGCCAGTAGCTCGGGACAGGGAAGAGGCTACACCTTC
V gene: TRBV23-1; J gene: TRBJ2-7; clone size: .; D gene: TRBD1; CDR3 protein: CASSQSDRGGELTYEQYF; CDR3 DNA: TGCGCCAGCAGTCAATCAGACAGGGGGGGGGAGCTAACCTACGAGCAGTACTTC
V gene: TRBV27; J gene: TRBJ2-3; clone size: .; D gene: .; CDR3 protein: CASSLVARGTDTQYF; CDR3 DNA: TGTGCCAGCAGTTTGGTGGCGCGGGGCACAGATACGCAGTATTTT
V gene: TRBV19; J gene: TRBJ2-2; clone size: .; D gene: TRBD2; CDR3 protein: CATSSGGAGTGELFF; CDR3 DNA: TGTGCCACCTCTAGCGGGGGGGCGGGCACCGGGGAGCTGTTTTTT
V gene: TRBV7-6; J gene: TRBJ1-1; clone size: .; D gene: .; CDR3 protein: CASSSGLENTEAFF; CDR3 DNA: TGTGCCAGCAGCTCCGGACTGGAGAACACTGAAGCTTTCTTT
V gene: TRBV7-2; J gene: TRBJ2-7; clone size: .; D gene: TRBD1; CDR3 protein: CASSWSTGGAYEQYF; CDR3 DNA: TGTGCCAGCAGCTGGTCGACAGGGGGCGCCTACGAGCAGTACTTC
V gene: TRBV12-5; J gene: TRBJ1-4; clone size: .; D gene: TRBD1; CDR3 protein: CASGQGLDYEKLFF; CDR3 DNA: TGTGCTAGTGGACAGGGGTTGGATTATGAAAAACTGTTTTTT
V gene: TRBV13; J gene: TRBJ1-1; clone size: .; D gene: .; CDR3 protein: CASSLTGRVTEAFF; CDR3 DNA: TGTGCCAGCAGCTTAACCGGGAGGGTCACTGAAGCTTTCTTT
V gene: TRBV3-1/TRBV3-2; J gene: TRBJ1-1; clone size: .; D gene: .; CDR3 protein: CASSQVPGLEAFF; CDR3 DNA: TGTGCCAGCAGCCAAGTGCCAGGACTGGAAGCTTTCTTT
V gene: TRBV9; J gene: TRBJ2-3; clone size: .; D gene: .; CDR3 protein: CASSHREDTQYF; CDR3 DNA: TGTGCCAGCAGCCACAGAGAAGATACGCAGTATTTT
V gene: TRBV7-3; J gene: TRBJ2-6; clone size: once; D gene: TRBD2; CDR3 protein: CASSSRTREAGANVLTF; CDR3 DNA: TGTGCCAGCAGCAGCCGGACCCGGGAGGCTGGGGCCAACGTCCTGACTTTC
V gene: TRBV5-6; J gene: TRBJ2-6; clone size: .; D gene: .; CDR3 protein: CASSYTGYVSGANVLTF; CDR3 DNA: TGTGCCAGCAGCTATACAGGGTATGTCTCTGGGGCCAACGTCCTGACTTTC
V gene: TRBV4-2; J gene: TRBJ2-2; clone size: .; D gene: .; CDR3 protein: CASSQPSAGRTGELFF; CDR3 DNA: TGTGCCAGCAGCCAACCGTCAGCGGGCCGTACCGGGGAGCTGTTTTTT
V gene: TRBV6-5; J gene: TRBJ1-3; clone size: .; D gene: .; CDR3 protein: CASSYVVGGSGNTIYF; CDR3 DNA: TGTGCCAGCAGTTACGTGGTGGGGGGCTCTGGAAACACCATATATTTT
V gene: TRBV7-3; J gene: TRBJ2-1; clone size: .; D gene: TRBD2; CDR3 protein: CASSLDREDEQFF; CDR3 DNA: TGTGCCAGCAGCTTAGACCGGGAGGATGAGCAGTTCTTC
V gene: TRBV28; J gene: TRBJ1-3; clone size: .; D gene: TRBD1; CDR3 protein: CASVDRAGNTIYF; CDR3 DNA: TGTGCCAGTGTAGACAGGGCTGGAAACACCATATATTTT
V gene: TRBV6-2/TRBV6-3; J gene: TRBJ1-2; clone size: .; D gene: .; CDR3 protein: CASSSGTYYGYTF; CDR3 DNA: TGTGCCAGCAGTTCCGGGACATACTATGGCTACACCTTC
V gene: TRBV11-2; J gene: TRBJ1-1; clone size: .; D gene: TRBD1; CDR3 protein: CASSQTRGRTTEAFF; CDR3 DNA: TGTGCCAGCAGCCAAACCAGGGGGCGTACCACTGAAGCTTTCTTT
V gene: TRBV5-6; J gene: TRBJ1-5; clone size: .; D gene: TRBD1; CDR3 protein: CASSLTGAYQPQHF; CDR3 DNA: TGTGCCAGCAGCTTAACAGGGGCTTATCAGCCCCAGCATTTT
V gene: TRBV7-2; J gene: TRBJ1-2; clone size: .; D gene: .; CDR3 protein: CASSLSPANYGYTF; CDR3 DNA: TGTGCCAGCAGCTTAAGCCCCGCTAACTATGGCTACACCTTC
V gene: TRBV6-2/TRBV6-3; J gene: TRBJ2-1; clone size: .; D gene: .; CDR3 protein: CASSYPSSGWYNEQFF; CDR3 DNA: TGTGCCAGCAGTTACCCCTCGAGCGGATGGTACAATGAGCAGTTCTTC
V gene: TRBV4-3; J gene: TRBJ2-7; clone size: once; D gene: .; CDR3 protein: CASSQDAQGREQYF; CDR3 DNA: TGCGCCAGCAGCCAAGATGCGCAGGGCCGCGAGCAGTACTTC
V gene: TRBV5-6; J gene: TRBJ2-5; clone size: .; D gene: .; CDR3 protein: CASSSPLGGETQYF; CDR3 DNA: TGTGCCAGCAGCTCCCCATTAGGGGGAGAGACCCAGTACTTC
V gene: TRBV15; J gene: TRBJ2-7; clone size: .; D gene: .; CDR3 protein: CATSRDRLRFSYEQYF; CDR3 DNA: TGTGCCACCAGCAGAGATCGACTTCGTTTCTCCTACGAGCAGTACTTC
V gene: TRBV7-9; J gene: TRBJ1-2; clone size: .; D gene: .; CDR3 protein: CASSLVGGESGYTF; CDR3 DNA: TGTGCCAGCAGCTTAGTGGGGGGAGAGAGTGGCTACACCTTC
V gene: TRBV21-1; J gene: TRBJ2-7; clone size: .; D gene: .; CDR3 protein: CASSKRSSCDEQYF; CDR3 DNA: TGTGCCAGCAGCAAGCGGTCTAGCTGCGACGAGCAGTACTTC
V gene: TRBV19; J gene: TRBJ1-4; clone size: few; D gene: TRBD1; CDR3 protein: CASSLRQGVEKLFF; CDR3 DNA: TGTGCCAGTAGTCTCCGACAGGGCGTTGAAAAACTGTTTTTT
V gene: TRBV9; J gene: TRBJ2-7; clone size: few; D gene: TRBD1; CDR3 protein: CASSVSGTGPFYEQYF; CDR3 DNA: TGTGCCAGCAGCGTATCCGGGACAGGACCCTTCTACGAGCAGTACTTC
V gene: TRBV19; J gene: TRBJ1-1; clone size: .; D gene: TRBD1; CDR3 protein: CASSKGQVLNTEAFF; CDR3 DNA: TGTGCCAGTAGTAAGGGACAGGTCTTGAACACTGAAGCTTTCTTT
V gene: TRBV15; J gene: TRBJ2-2; clone size: once; D gene: .; CDR3 protein: CATSVYPEGTGELFF; CDR3 DNA: TGTGCCACCTCAGTCTACCCCGAGGGCACCGGGGAGCTGTTTTTT
V gene: TRBV7-9; J gene: TRBJ2-7; clone size: .; D gene: .; CDR3 protein: CASSLGGPSVGEQYF; CDR3 DNA: TGTGCCAGCAGCTTAGGCGGGCCTAGCGTTGGAGAGCAGTACTTC
V gene: TRBV19; J gene: TRBJ2-7; clone size: .; D gene: .; CDR3 protein: CASSSQRSSYEQYF; CDR3 DNA: TGTGCCAGTAGTAGCCAGAGGAGCTCCTACGAGCAGTACTTC
V gene: TRBV6-5; J gene: TRBJ1-2; clone size: .; D gene: TRBD1; CDR3 protein: CASRGGGQGGYTF; CDR3 DNA: TGTGCCAGCAGAGGGGGGGGACAGGGCGGCTACACCTTC
V gene: TRBV6-5; J gene: TRBJ2-1; clone size: few; D gene: .; CDR3 protein: CASSSVGAIDEQFF; CDR3 DNA: TGTGCCAGCAGCTCAGTGGGAGCTATCGATGAGCAGTTCTTC
V gene: TRBV14; J gene: TRBJ2-1; clone size: .; D gene: TRBD2; CDR3 protein: CASSQELALRRNEQFF; CDR3 DNA: TGTGCCAGCAGCCAGGAACTAGCGCTCCGGAGGAATGAGCAGTTCTTC
V gene: TRBV9; J gene: TRBJ2-7; clone size: once; D gene: TRBD1; CDR3 protein: CASGDSRPHEQYF; CDR3 DNA: TGTGCCAGCGGGGACAGTAGGCCACACGAGCAGTACTTC
V gene: TRBV2; J gene: TRBJ1-1; clone size: .; D gene: .; CDR3 protein: CASSPDTSNTEAFF; CDR3 DNA: TGTGCCAGCAGCCCGGACACTTCGAACACTGAAGCTTTCTTT
V gene: TRBV5-5; J gene: TRBJ1-6; clone size: few; D gene: .; CDR3 protein: CASSLEGIISPLHF; CDR3 DNA: TGTGCCAGCAGCTTGGAGGGGATAATTTCACCCCTCCACTTT
V gene: TRBV2; J gene: TRBJ2-4; clone size: .; D gene: TRBD1; CDR3 protein: CASSDVPRDRGLTKNIQYF; CDR3 DNA: TGTGCCAGCAGTGACGTTCCACGGGACAGGGGGCTAACCAAAAACATTCAGTACTTC
V gene: TRBV6-2/TRBV6-3; J gene: TRBJ2-7; clone size: once; D gene: .; CDR3 protein: CASSYSRARSYEQYF; CDR3 DNA: TGTGCCAGCAGTTACTCGAGGGCCAGGTCCTACGAGCAGTACTTC
V gene: TRBV2; J gene: TRBJ2-7; clone size: .; D gene: TRBD2; CDR3 protein: CASSDSGRIGYEQYF; CDR3 DNA: TGTGCCAGCAGTGATAGCGGGAGGATTGGTTACGAGCAGTACTTC
V gene: TRBV19; J gene: TRBJ2-1; clone size: .; D gene: TRBD2; CDR3 protein: CASSPSGGGGSNEQFF; CDR3 DNA: TGTGCCAGTAGCCCGTCGGGTGGGGGGGGATCCAATGAGCAGTTCTTC
V gene: TRBV6-6; J gene: TRBJ1-5; clone size: .; D gene: .; CDR3 protein: CASRIPGQPQHF; CDR3 DNA: TGTGCCAGCAGAATCCCGGGGCAGCCCCAGCATTTT
V gene: TRBV18; J gene: TRBJ2-7; clone size: .; D gene: TRBD2; CDR3 protein: CASSLTGTSPHEQYF; CDR3 DNA: TGTGCCAGCTCACTTACCGGGACTAGCCCTCACGAGCAGTACTTC
V gene: TRBV6-5; J gene: TRBJ1-2; clone size: .; D gene: TRBD1; CDR3 protein: CASRDRGQNYGYTF; CDR3 DNA: TGTGCCAGCAGGGACAGGGGACAGAACTATGGCTACACCTTC
V gene: TRBV7-2; J gene: TRBJ1-3; clone size: .; D gene: TRBD1; CDR3 protein: CASSQDRVQGTIYF; CDR3 DNA: TGTGCCAGCAGCCAAGACAGGGTTCAGGGGACCATATATTTT
V gene: TRBV13; J gene: TRBJ2-1; clone size: .; D gene: .; CDR3 protein: CASRTSGFGLSSYNEQFF; CDR3 DNA: TGTGCCAGCAGGACGTCGGGGTTTGGGCTAAGCTCCTACAATGAGCAGTTCTTC
V gene: TRBV9; J gene: TRBJ2-3; clone size: .; D gene: .; CDR3 protein: CASSVVETDTQYF; CDR3 DNA: TGTGCCAGCAGCGTAGTAGAGACAGATACGCAGTATTTT